The clone carrying this T cell receptor (beta chain) was counted ten times or more. Time point meaning: newly diagnosed GD, antithyroid drugs for less than 3 months. PBMC-extracted RNA yielded the TCR library. The sample is drawn from a study of regulatory T cells in long-lasting Graves disease. The CDR3 totals 14 residues. Trimming at V came to 10 bases and at J to 1 base, leaving 8 bases not matched to a gene. CDR1 LNHDA and CDR2 SQIVND come from the germline V gene (reference sequence). Arm-PCR of CDR3 regions and iRepertoire HTBI primers were the basis on which TCR beta libraries were built. TCRdb passed the multiplex PCR reads through MiXCR, listing each CDR3 protein once. Of approximately 400,000 distinct CDR3 sequences in the sample, 15% were seen once.

The receptor comes from a female donor with Graves disease. The specimen was peripheral blood mononuclear cells (PBMCs), collected at new diagnosis, from a patient treated with antithyroid drugs. V gene TRBV19 combines with J gene TRBJ2-3, with 7 bases matching TRBD2. The CDR3 loop reads CATHHGGGTDTQYF. CDR3 DNA: TGTGCCACACATCATGGGGGGGGCACAGATACGCAGTATTTT.